A single sample is the source of the 32 T cell receptor beta chains below, sequenced in a study of T cells after yellow fever vaccination. TCRdb fed the 5' RACE reads into MiXCR, producing one record per CDR3 protein. This sample has approximately 32,000 distinct CDR3 sequences, with around 7% found just once. The input for sequencing was PBMCs, either bulk or a sorted T-cell subset (CD4+, CD8+, memory, or dextramer-sorted; not recorded which), taken on the day of the first yellow fever vaccination. Receptors originate from a man between 18 and 35 years old who received the YFV17D yellow fever vaccine.

This clonotype came up a few times. The chain links TRBV12-3 or TRBV12-4 to TRBJ1-5; no clear D. Trimming pared 2 bases from V and 3 bases from J, leaving 11 bases between. The CDR3 extends over 15 amino acids. CDR3 DNA sequence: TGTGCCAGCAGTTTACTGGGTAGGTACAATCAGCCCCAGCATTTT. This sequence encodes CASSLLGRYNQPQHF.

On this clonotype: This could be a read error, since a much larger clone is one nucleotide away. This sequence joins TRBV5-4 and TRBJ2-2; D is perhaps TRBD2 (7 bases). The CDR3 length is 16 residues. The germline V gene has CDR1 SGHNT and CDR2 YYREEE (reference sequence). The CDR3, as DNA: TGTGCCAGCAGCTCTGCGGGGGCGGGGTACACCTGGGAGCTGTTTTTT. It yields the protein CASSSAGAGYTWELFF. The full variable domain, in which reference TRBV5-4 and TRBJ2-2 provide the parts outside the CDR3, is ETGVTQSPTHLIKTRGQQVTLRCSSQSGHNTVSWYQQALGQGPQFIFQYYREEENGRGNFPPRFSGLQFPNYSSELNVNALELDDSALYLCASSSAGAGYTWELFFGEGSRLTVL.

This clonotype was found many times. This chain joins TRBV20-1 and TRBJ2-3, with 8 bases identical to TRBD1. This CDR3 has 15 residues. CDR1 and CDR2 (germline): DFQATT, SNEGSKA (reference sequence). The trim removed 4 bases at V and 7 bases at J, leaving 13 bases unmatched. CDR3 residues: CSAIPPGQDVYTQYF. The DNA of the CDR3 is TGCAGTGCTATCCCACCGGGACAGGACGTCTATACGCAGTATTTT.

In this sample, this clonotype turned up many times. The chain recombines TRBV16 with TRBJ1-3; the D is unclear. V lost 0 bases and J 0 bases, leaving 3 bases between the germline ends. CDR1 is KGHSY, CDR2 FQNENV, per germline. CDR3 length: 14 amino acids. The DNA of the CDR3 is TGTGCCAGCAGCCAATCCCGCTCTGGAAACACCATATATTTT. Translation gives CASSQSRSGNTIYF.

This clonotype was observed a few times. The rearrangement joins TRBV4-3 to TRBJ2-3, with 9 nucleotides matching TRBD2. Germline V lookup: CDR1 LGHNA, CDR2 YSLEER. This CDR3 spans 15 amino acids. J lost 2 bases, V lost 4 bases, and 4 bases had no gene match. This chain's CDR3 is CASSLAGEFTDTQYF. CDR3 coding DNA: TGCGCCAGCAGCCTAGCGGGGGAGTTCACAGATACGCAGTATTTT.

This chain connects TRBV7-8 to TRBJ2-1; TRBD1 matches at 7 bases. V shed 1 base, J shed 4 bases, and the junction held 10 bases outside the gene matches. The CDR3 runs 17 residues. CDR1 is SGHVS and CDR2 is FQNEAQ in the germline V gene. The CDR3 reads CASSLVRGRGKYNEQFF. The CDR3 DNA reads as TGTGCCAGCAGCTTAGTAAGGGGCAGGGGGAAATACAATGAGCAGTTCTTC.

This clonotype appeared a few times. The genes are TRBV20-1 and TRBJ2-3, with D perhaps matching TRBD1 (6 bases). The CDR3 is 15 residues long. The germline V gene has CDR1 DFQATT and CDR2 SNEGSKA (reference sequence). This CDR3 reads CSPSNTGFVTDTQYF. The CDR3 region has the DNA TGCAGCCCTAGCAACACAGGGTTTGTCACAGATACGCAGTATTTT.

This clonotype was seen repeatedly, ten times or more. The chain combines TRBV7-9 with TRBJ2-7; perhaps D is TRBD1 or TRBD2 (5 bases each). Germline V gene lookup returns CDR1 SEHNR and CDR2 FQNEAQ (reference sequence). V was trimmed by 5 bases and J by 12 bases, leaving 20 bases between them. This CDR3 is 13 amino acids long. Here the CDR3 DNA reads TGTGCCAGCAGCGCCTGGGACGCAGCCAAAGGGTACTTC. Its translation is CASSAWDAAKGYF.

This clonotype was counted ten times or more. The chain uses TRBV20-1 and TRBJ1-1; D unclear. This CDR3 has 13 amino acids. V gave up 0 bases and J gave up 4 bases, with 9 bases separating them. Germline lookup yields CDR1 DFQATT and CDR2 SNEGSKA (reference sequence). The CDR3 bases are TGCAGTGCTAGAGAGGGCGGCCGCACTGAAGCTTTCTTT. It encodes CSAREGGRTEAFF.

This clonotype has a count of ten or more. This chain links TRBV29-1 with TRBJ1-6; D perhaps matches TRBD1 (5 bases). Trimming left V 3 bases short and J 9 bases short, with 12 bases between. From germline, CDR1 is SQVTM and CDR2 ANQGSEA. The CDR3 sequence is 13 residues long. The CDR3 sequence is CSVEVAGGSPLHF. The CDR3 bases are TGCAGCGTTGAGGTCGCCGGGGGTTCACCCCTCCACTTT.

This clonotype was found many times. V is TRBV6-2 or TRBV6-3 and J is TRBJ2-2; possibly TRBD1 for D (6 bases). The V gene lost 7 bases and the J gene lost 10 bases, with 25 bases spanning the gap. There are 16 residues in the CDR3. CDR1 is MNHEY, CDR2 SVGEGT, per germline. The CDR3 region has the DNA TGTGCCAGCATGGACAGTACTAGTCCCCCCAGGGTGGAGCTGTTTTTT. Protein sequence: CASMDSTSPPRVELFF.

This clonotype was counted many times. The rearrangement joins TRBV7-2 to TRBJ1-3; 9 bases line up with TRBD1. CDR3 size: 15 residues. Germline V lookup: CDR1 SGHTA, CDR2 FQGNSA. Trimming at V came to 6 bases and at J to 0 bases, leaving 3 bases not matched to a gene. This chain's CDR3 is CASRPTGGSGNTIYF. CDR3 DNA: TGTGCCAGCAGACCGACAGGGGGCTCTGGAAACACCATATATTTT.

This clonotype occurred many times. The chain is built from TRBV30 and TRBJ1-5, with D possibly matching TRBD1 (6 bases). CDR1 and CDR2 from the germline V gene are GTSNPN and SVGIG (reference sequence). V was shortened by 1 base and J by 5 bases, with 9 bases between the two germline ends. The CDR3 has 13 residues. Here the CDR3 DNA reads TGTGCCTGGAGTGCACAGGGCGATCAGCCCCAGCATTTT. It codes for CAWSAQGDQPQHF.

This clonotype was seen a few times. The chain combines TRBV20-1 with TRBJ2-2; no reliable D call. CDR1 is DFQATT and CDR2 is SNEGSKA in the germline V gene (reference sequence). Trimming took 4 bases from V and 2 from J, leaving 20 bases between them. The CDR3 loop spans 17 amino acids. The CDR3 here is CSAKGPLGLRNTGELFF. The DNA for the CDR3 is TGCAGTGCTAAAGGGCCCCTAGGTCTCCGCAACACCGGGGAGCTGTTTTTT.

Many counts were recorded for this clonotype. The chain joins TRBV20-1 to TRBJ1-1, with no clear D. CDR1 DFQATT and CDR2 SNEGSKA come from the germline V gene (reference sequence). The CDR3 extends over 17 amino acids. Trimming took 0 bases from V and 1 from J, leaving 18 bases between them. The CDR3 sequence: CSARDPRDTPENTEAFF. The CDR3 DNA is TGCAGTGCTAGAGATCCCAGAGACACTCCTGAGAACACTGAAGCTTTCTTT.

This clonotype occurred many times. J is TRBJ1-6 and V is TRBV28; D is undetermined. Germline loops: CDR1 MDHEN, CDR2 SYDVKM. Deletions cut 4 bases from V and 7 bases from J, with 11 bases between. The length of the CDR3 is 14 residues. The CDR3 nucleotides are TGTGCCAGCAGTTGGGGAACCGGGAATTCACCCCTCCACTTT. Amino acid sequence: CASSWGTGNSPLHF.

This chain connects TRBV12-5 to TRBJ2-3, with TRBD2 identical over 7 bases. The germline V gene encodes CDR1 LGHNT and CDR2 FRNRAP. CDR3 length: 15 amino acids. V shed 4 bases, J shed 4 bases, and the junction held 8 bases outside the gene matches. Here the CDR3 reads CASGSDSGLPDTQYF. As DNA, the CDR3 is TGTGCTAGTGGTTCTGACTCGGGACTACCAGATACGCAGTATTTT.

The sample holds many counts of this clonotype. The chain has TRBV20-1 and TRBJ1-2, with a weak D call TRBD1 (5 bases). There are 14 residues in the CDR3. Trimming removed 0 bases from V and 8 bases from J, with 16 bases in between. Per the germline V gene, CDR1 is DFQATT and CDR2 is SNEGSKA (reference sequence). As DNA, the CDR3 is TGCAGTGCTAGAGATTTGGGGGGATCCAGCGGCTACACCTTC. Translated: CSARDLGGSSGYTF.

The sample holds a few counts of this clonotype. The genes are TRBV5-1 and TRBJ2-7; TRBD1 agrees at 9 bases. The CDR3 is 13 residues long. The junction had 3 bases not matched to a gene; V was cut back by 2 bases and J by 6 bases. Germline CDR1 is SGHRS and CDR2 is YFSETQ. The CDR3, as DNA: TGCGCCAGCAGCTTCTCGACAGGGGGCGAGCAGTACGTC. It translates to CASSFSTGGEQYV.

This clonotype was recorded at least ten times. The chain couples TRBV6-4 to TRBJ1-1, with D hard to call. There are 15 residues in the CDR3. Trimming pared 0 bases from V and 7 bases from J, leaving 15 bases between. The V gene's germline CDR1 is MRHNA and CDR2 SNTAGT. CDR3 amino acids: CASSDSIERVGEAFF. In DNA form, the CDR3 reads TGTGCCAGCAGTGACTCGATTGAAAGGGTCGGTGAAGCTTTCTTT.

This clonotype appeared many times. The chain couples TRBV6-2 or TRBV6-3 to TRBJ2-1, with TRBD2 as a possible D gene (6 bases). Germline values: CDR1 MNHEY, CDR2 SVGEGT. This CDR3 contains 14 residues. The V gene lost 5 bases and the J gene lost 7 bases, with 15 bases spanning the gap. CDR3 DNA: TGTGCCAGCAGTACCCTCCCTAGCGATAATGAGCAGTTCTTC. Its protein product is CASSTLPSDNEQFF.

This clonotype was picked up many times. The V and J genes are TRBV9 and TRBJ2-3, with a weak D call TRBD2 (5 bases). The CDR3 totals 16 residues. Germline CDR1 and CDR2: SGDLS and YYNGEE. Trimming took 6 bases from V and 4 from J, leaving 21 bases between them. CDR3 sequence: CASKSGSDLRADTQYF. In nucleotides, the CDR3 is TGTGCCAGCAAGTCGGGATCCGACCTGCGTGCAGATACGCAGTATTTT.

There are many counts of this clonotype. The chain carries TRBV20-1 and TRBJ2-5; 8 bases fit TRBD2. J lost 5 bases, V lost 6 bases, and 14 bases had no gene match. Germline values: CDR1 DFQATT, CDR2 SNEGSKA (reference sequence). This CDR3 contains 15 residues. CDR3 residues: CSAGETSVRRETQYF. The CDR3 bases are TGCAGTGCAGGGGAGACTAGCGTCCGACGTGAGACCCAGTACTTC.

Many counts were recorded for this clonotype. V usage is TRBV20-1 and J usage is TRBJ2-1, with D tentatively TRBD2 (6 bases). The CDR3 is 12 residues long. Trimming stripped 4 bases from V and 9 bases from J, with 13 bases between. The germline gives CDR1 DFQATT, CDR2 SNEGSKA (reference sequence). The CDR3 sequence: CSATGLTGEQFF. The CDR3 nucleotides are TGCAGTGCTACGGGACTGACGGGTGAGCAGTTCTTC.

This clonotype occurred many times. The chain couples TRBV7-9 to TRBJ2-5; D could derive from TRBD1 or TRBD2 (5 bases each). This CDR3 contains 13 residues. Germline V gene data show CDR1 as SEHNR and CDR2 as FQNEAQ (reference sequence). Trimming cost V 1 base and J 5 bases, with 8 bases left between them. The CDR3 DNA reads as TGTGCCAGCAGCTTAGTGGGGGAGGAGACCCAGTACTTC. Residues: CASSLVGEETQYF.

This clonotype was observed at least ten times. This chain uses TRBV29-1 with TRBJ2-1; 8 bases line up with TRBD1. The CDR3 runs 15 residues. CDR1 is SQVTM, CDR2 ANQGSEA, per germline. Losses at the gene ends were 4 bases for V and 3 bases for J; bases not matched to a gene: 8. CDR3 amino acids: CSVVSKTGGYNEQFF. Here the CDR3 DNA reads TGCAGCGTTGTATCCAAAACAGGGGGCTACAATGAGCAGTTCTTC.

Many counts were recorded for this clonotype. This rearrangement joins TRBV3-1 to TRBJ1-2; no definite D call. Trimming removed 1 base at V and 12 bases at J, with 15 bases between. Germline lookup yields CDR1 LGHDT and CDR2 YNNKEL (reference sequence). The CDR3 is made up of 13 amino acids. CDR3 residues: CASSQVYGELHTF. Written as DNA, the CDR3 is TGTGCCAGCAGCCAAGTCTACGGAGAACTCCACACCTTC.

This clonotype has more than one count but fewer than ten. The V call is TRBV7-2, the J call TRBJ2-2; D gene uncertain. V gave up 5 bases and J gave up 0 bases, with 13 bases separating them. Germline CDR1 is SGHTA and CDR2 is FQGNSA. This CDR3 is 16 amino acids long. CDR3 bases: TGTGCCAGCAGCCCCCCGGGTAGGCCGAACACCGGGGAGCTGTTTTTT. It yields the protein CASSPPGRPNTGELFF.

This clonotype was recorded many times. This chain uses TRBV29-1 with TRBJ2-7; no reliable D call. V shed 4 bases and J shed 1 base, with 17 bases lying between them. CDR3 length: 15 residues. Germline values: CDR1 SQVTM, CDR2 ANQGSEA. CDR3: CSVVGLRWGSYEQYF. Here the CDR3 DNA reads TGCAGCGTTGTCGGTCTGCGTTGGGGTTCCTACGAGCAGTACTTC.

This clonotype was observed many times. The J gene is TRBJ1-2, the V gene TRBV20-1; D is unresolved. Trimming pared 3 bases from V and 1 base from J, leaving 0 bases between. The CDR3 is 10 amino acids. From germline, CDR1 is DFQATT and CDR2 SNEGSKA (reference sequence). The CDR3 here is CSASNYGYTF. Here the CDR3 DNA reads TGCAGTGCTAGTAACTATGGCTACACCTTC.

The chain links TRBV10-3 to TRBJ1-1; D is uncertain. Trimming took 0 bases from V and 3 from J, leaving 11 bases between them. The CDR3 is 15 residues long. Per germline, CDR1 ENHRY and CDR2 SYGVKD. DNA for the CDR3: TGTGCCATCAGTGAGTCAAGAGGGTTAGACACTGAAGCTTTCTTT. It encodes CAISESRGLDTEAFF.

This chain joins TRBV9 and TRBJ2-2; D is unresolved. CDR3 length: 14 residues. V lost 3 bases, J lost 1 base, and 7 bases lay in between. The germline CDR1 and CDR2 sequences are SGDLS and YYNGEE. The CDR3 DNA sequence: TGTGCCAGCAGCGAGACACTGAACACCGGGGAGCTGTTTTTT. Protein: CASSETLNTGELFF. The variable domain in full, with the rest retrieved from reference TRBV9 and TRBJ2-2, is DSGVTQTPKHLITATGQRVTLRCSPRSGDLSVYWYQQSLDQGLQFLIQYYNGEERAKGNILERFSAQQFPDLHSELNLSSLELGDSALYFCASSETLNTGELFFGEGSRLTVL.